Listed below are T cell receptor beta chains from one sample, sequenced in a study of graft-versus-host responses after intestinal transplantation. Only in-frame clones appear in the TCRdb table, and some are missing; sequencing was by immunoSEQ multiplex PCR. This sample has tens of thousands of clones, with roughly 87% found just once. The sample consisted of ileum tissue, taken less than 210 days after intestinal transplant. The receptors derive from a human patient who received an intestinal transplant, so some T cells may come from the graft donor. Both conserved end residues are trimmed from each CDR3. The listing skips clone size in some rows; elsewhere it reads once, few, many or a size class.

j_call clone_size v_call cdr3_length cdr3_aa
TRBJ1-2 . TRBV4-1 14 ASSQDHRGTNYGYT
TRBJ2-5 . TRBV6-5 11 ASKRGGQETQY
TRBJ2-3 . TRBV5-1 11 ASSQGQGDTQY
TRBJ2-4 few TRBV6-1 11 ASSERLRNIQY
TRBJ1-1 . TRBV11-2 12 ASSEQGPVTEAF
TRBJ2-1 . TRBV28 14 ASSPLAGFRYNEQF
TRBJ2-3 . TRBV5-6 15 ASSLVGLAVITDTQY
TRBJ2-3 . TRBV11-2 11 ASSITGTDTQY
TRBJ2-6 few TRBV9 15 ASSVEGRSSGANVLT
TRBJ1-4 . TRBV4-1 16 ASSRDILRQGGAEKLF
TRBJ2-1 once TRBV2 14 ASSGREGLFYNEQF
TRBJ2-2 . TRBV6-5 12 ASRTGRSTGELF
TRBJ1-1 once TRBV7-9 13 ASSTPGTVTLEAF
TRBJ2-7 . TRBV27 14 ASSLGTGTASYEQY
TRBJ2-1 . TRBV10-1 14 ASSDPSGGTYNEQF
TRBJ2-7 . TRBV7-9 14 ASSTWTSGSTYEQY
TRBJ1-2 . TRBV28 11 ASSWMRDYGYT
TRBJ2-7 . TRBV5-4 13 ASSLVLGSSYEQY
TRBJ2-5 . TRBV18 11 ASSPGIRETQY
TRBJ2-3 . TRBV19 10 ASQGVPDTQY
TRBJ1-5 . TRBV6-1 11 ASSDRGNQPQH
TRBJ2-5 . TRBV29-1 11 SVFGGAVETQY
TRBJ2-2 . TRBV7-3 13 ASSLNGGGAGELF
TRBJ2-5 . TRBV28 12 ASSPAGHQETQY
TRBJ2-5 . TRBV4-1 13 ASSQGTSLQETQY
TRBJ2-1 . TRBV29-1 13 SVVGGRTPYNEQF
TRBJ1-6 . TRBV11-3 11 ASSRRTDSPLH
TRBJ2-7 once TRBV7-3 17 ASRLKSGHLISYSYEQY
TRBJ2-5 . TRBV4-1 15 ASSQITSGDEQETQY
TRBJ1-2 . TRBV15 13 ATSRGGNRGSGYT
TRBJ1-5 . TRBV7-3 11 ASSLDRDGPQH
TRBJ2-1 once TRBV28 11 ASASLNGHEQF
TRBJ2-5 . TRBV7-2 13 ASSLSGGAAETQY
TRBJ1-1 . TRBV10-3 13 AIKGTENLNTEAF
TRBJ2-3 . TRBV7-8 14 ASSASTSGSTDTQY
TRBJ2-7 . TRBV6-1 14 ASSEVPRLGAYEQY
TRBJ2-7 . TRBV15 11 ATSRDLADEQY
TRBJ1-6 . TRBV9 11 ASSEQGRTPLH
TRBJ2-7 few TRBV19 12 ASSTAAGSYEQY
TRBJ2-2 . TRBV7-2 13 ASSFTRRCTGELF
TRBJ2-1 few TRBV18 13 ASRASGSSYNEQF
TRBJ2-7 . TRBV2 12 ASTGSGKSYEQY
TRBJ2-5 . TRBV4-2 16 ASSQEASGRGREETQY
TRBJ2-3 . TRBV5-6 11 ASSSLPTDTQY
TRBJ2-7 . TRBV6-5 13 ASSLLGTGSHEQY
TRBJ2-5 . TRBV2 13 ASSEARGRIETQY
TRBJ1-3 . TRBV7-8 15 ASSPNRVLNSGNTIY
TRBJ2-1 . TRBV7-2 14 ASSAFADRLYNEQF
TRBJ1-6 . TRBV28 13 ASRRLGTYNSPLH
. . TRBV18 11 ASSPGRAYEQY
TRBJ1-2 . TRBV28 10 ASSPRNYGYT
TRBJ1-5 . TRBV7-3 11 ASSLRDGQPQH
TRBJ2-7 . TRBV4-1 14 ASSQGVASALYEQY
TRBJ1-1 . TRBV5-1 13 ASSLSAGTPNEAF
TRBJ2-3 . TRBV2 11 ASSVLATDTQY